A selection of T cell receptor beta chains follows, all from one sample in a study of blood T cell repertoires in COVID-19. The repertoire was sequenced with immunoSEQ multiplex PCR; TCRdb's copy has only in-frame clones and lacks some. The sample yields around 60,000 clones, approximately 83% seen once. The material sequenced was peripheral blood. The receptors shown here come from a human donor in a cohort sampled during active COVID-19. The CDR3 runs from the conserved cysteine through the conserved F or W. A D gene is named only where the DNA matches it firmly. A row's size may be missing; if present it is once, few, many or a size class.

TRBV7-9	TRBJ1-2	-	once	TGTGCCAGCAGCTCACGAGGGGCGGGGGATAGTTATGGCTACACCTTC	CASSSRGAGDSYGYTF
TRBV11-2	TRBJ1-5	-	once	TGTGCCAGCAGTCGGGAGCCTTATAGCAATCAGCCCCAGCATTTT	CASSREPYSNQPQHF
TRBV5-1	TRBJ2-3	TRBD1	once	TGCGCCAGCAGCTCCCCGGGACAGCGCACAGATACGCAGTATTTT	CASSSPGQRTDTQYF
TRBV5-1	TRBJ1-1	-	-	TGCGCCAGCAGCGAAGGGGGTCCAGCCCCCAATGAAGCTTTCTTT	CASSEGGPAPNEAFF
TRBV10-3	TRBJ2-7	TRBD1	few	TGTGCCTCGACATCCCGGGACAGGGCCTACGAGCAGTACTTC	CASTSRDRAYEQYF
TRBV28	TRBJ1-5	TRBD1	-	TGTGCCAGCAGTATGGGACAGGGGGCCTATCAGCCCCAGCATTTT	CASSMGQGAYQPQHF
TRBV27	TRBJ1-1	TRBD1	-	TGTGCCAGCAGTCGCGACAGGGGGCACACTGAAGCTTTCTTT	CASSRDRGHTEAFF
TRBV11-2	TRBJ1-1	-	-	TGTGCCAGCAGCTTAGATCAAGGGGTAAGGACTGAAGCTTTCTTT	CASSLDQGVRTEAFF
TRBV5-1	TRBJ1-1	-	few	TGCGCCAGCAGCTTGCATCTGGGTGCGGACACTGAAGCTTTCTTT	CASSLHLGADTEAFF
TRBV29-1	TRBJ1-3	TRBD1	-	TGCAGCGTTGAATCAGGGGGCCGAAACACCATATATTTT	CSVESGGRNTIYF
TRBV7-2	TRBJ2-1	TRBD2	once	TGTGCCAGCAGCTTAACTAGCGGGAGGTCATACAATGAGCAGTTCTTC	CASSLTSGRSYNEQFF
TRBV10-2	TRBJ2-7	TRBD2	-	TGCGCCAGCATAGCCGCGGGAGGGCCCTACGAGCAGTACTTC	CASIAAGGPYEQYF
TRBV5-1	TRBJ2-7	-	-	TGCGCCAGCAGCTTGGTTGGCCTTGAGCAGTACTTC	CASSLVGLEQYF
TRBV7-9	TRBJ2-6	-	-	TGTGCCAGCAGCTCAGCTGGGGCCAACGTCCTGACTTTC	CASSSAGANVLTF
TRBV7-9	TRBJ2-1	-	-	TGTGCCAGCGTGCAGAATGAGCAGTTCTTC	CASVQNEQFF
TRBV5-4	TRBJ2-3	-	-	TGTGCCAGCAGCCCGTATTTGGGGGGTAGCACAGATACGCAGTATTTT	CASSPYLGGSTDTQYF
TRBV7-6	TRBJ2-1	TRBD2	-	TGTGCCAGCAGCTTAAGGGGCGGGAGCTCCTACAATGAGCAGTTCTTC	CASSLRGGSSYNEQFF
TRBV11-2	TRBJ1-1	TRBD1	-	TGTGCCAGCAGCCAGGGGGTAGGGAACACTGAAGCTTTCTTT	CASSQGVGNTEAFF
TRBV28	TRBJ2-7	TRBD1	-	TGTGCCAGCAGGTCACAGGGGCCACCCTACGAGCAGTACTTC	CASRSQGPPYEQYF
TRBV7-3	TRBJ2-3	-	-	TGTGCCAGCAGCTTTGAGGGCACAGATACGCAGTATTTT	CASSFEGTDTQYF
TRBV18	TRBJ1-6	-	-	TGTGCCAGCTCAGAAGGGCCGGGGAATTCACCCCTCCACTTT	CASSEGPGNSPLHF
TRBV6-5	TRBJ2-7	-	-	TGTGCCAGCAGTTACTTGTCCAGGGCTTCCTACGAGCAGTACTTC	CASSYLSRASYEQYF
TRBV18	TRBJ2-7	TRBD1	-	TGTGCCAGCTCACCATCCGGGACAGGTCGGGAGCAGTACTTC	CASSPSGTGREQYF
TRBV27	TRBJ2-2	-	-	TGTGCCAGCAGTTCGGTCGGAGATACCGGGGAGCTGTTTTTT	CASSSVGDTGELFF
TRBV9	TRBJ2-2	-	-	TGTGCCAGCAGCACCAGCAGGGTCTACAGTAACACCGGGGAGCTGTTTTTT	CASSTSRVYSNTGELFF
TRBV19	TRBJ2-2	TRBD2	-	TGTGCCAGTAGCCACCAAGCGGGAGGGCCCGGCGGGGAGCTGTTTTTT	CASSHQAGGPGGELFF
TRBV7-9	TRBJ2-1	TRBD2	-	TGTGCCAGCAGCTTAGCTCGACGGGAGGTCCCCCACAATGAGCAGTTCTTC	CASSLARREVPHNEQFF
TRBV24-1	TRBJ2-1	TRBD1	-	TGTGCCACCAGGGGGTCCGGGACAGGGCATGAGCAGTTCTTC	CATRGSGTGHEQFF
TRBV5-6	TRBJ1-3	-	-	TGTGCCAGCAGCTTGGATCAGGGGTGGGGAAACACCATATATTTT	CASSLDQGWGNTIYF
TRBV7-2	TRBJ2-7	TRBD2	-	TGTGCCAGCAGCCCAGGACTAGCATTCTACGAGCAGTACTTC	CASSPGLAFYEQYF
TRBV29-1	TRBJ2-1	TRBD2	-	TGCAGCGTTCTTCGACTAGCGGGAGGGAGCAATGAGCAGTTCTTC	CSVLRLAGGSNEQFF
TRBV18	TRBJ2-3	-	-	TGTGCCAGCTCACCGGGACTTTCAGATACGCAGTATTTT	CASSPGLSDTQYF
TRBV27	TRBJ2-1	-	-	TGTGCCAGCAGTTTCAGCGGATACAATGAGCAGTTCTTC	CASSFSGYNEQFF
TRBV6-1	TRBJ1-3	-	-	TGTGCCAGCAGTGAAAGCGCGGTGGGAAACACCATATATTTT	CASSESAVGNTIYF
TRBV2	TRBJ2-7	-	-	TGTGCCAGCAGTGAAGGGAGGGGCAGGCGTACGTCCTACGAGCAGTACTTC	CASSEGRGRRTSYEQYF
TRBV4-2	TRBJ2-7	-	-	TGTGCCAGCAGCCAAGGGGGGGCCAGGGGGAATATGAAAAACGAGCAGTACTTC	CASSQGGARGNMKNEQYF
TRBV7-9	TRBJ2-7	-	-	TGTGCCAGCAGCTCCTACAGGGCCCCCTACGAGCAGTACTTC	CASSSYRAPYEQYF
TRBV9	TRBJ1-6	-	-	TGTGCCAGCAGCCCCTGGGGCAGCAGTTATAATTCACCCCTCCACTTT	CASSPWGSSYNSPLHF
TRBV15	TRBJ2-1	-	-	TGTGCCACCAGCAGACTAGGAGCTGAGCAGTTCTTC	CATSRLGAEQFF
TRBV27	TRBJ1-2	-	-	TGTGCCAGCAGTCCCACATACAACTATGGCTACACCTTC	CASSPTYNYGYTF
TRBV30	TRBJ1-5	-	-	TGTGCCTGGACAGGGTCCAGCAATCAGCCCCAGCATTTT	CAWTGSSNQPQHF
TRBV30	TRBJ2-3	TRBD1	few	TGTGCCTGGCTGGGACAGGGAACAGATACGCAGTATTTT	CAWLGQGTDTQYF
TRBV27	TRBJ2-1	TRBD2	-	TGTGCCAGCAGTCGCTCCGGGACTAGTCGGAAAGGGCAGTTCTTC	CASSRSGTSRKGQFF
TRBV27	TRBJ1-4	TRBD1	-	TGTGCCAGCAGTTCCCGGAGCAGGGGGGTTGAAAAACTGTTTTTT	CASSSRSRGVEKLFF
TRBV5-6	TRBJ1-1	TRBD1	-	TGTGCCAGCAGCTCTACCCGGGACAGGGGGTTTAAGGCTTTCTTT	CASSSTRDRGFKAFF
TRBV6-5	TRBJ2-5	-	-	TGTGCCAGCAATAATGGGGCAGTCCAGTACTTC	CASNNGAVQYF
TRBV2	TRBJ1-5	-	few	TGTGCCAGCGTATACAGGGCTTCTAATCAGCCCCAGCATTTT	CASVYRASNQPQHF
TRBV7-8	TRBJ1-6	-	-	TGTGCCAGCAGCTTCGGTTATGAGGGTGGCTCACCCCTCCACTTT	CASSFGYEGGSPLHF
TRBV19	TRBJ2-2	-	once	TGTGCCAGTATAGAAGTAAACACCGGGGAGCTGTTTTTT	CASIEVNTGELFF
TRBV7-9	TRBJ1-6	TRBD1	-	TGTGCCAGCAGGCCGACAGGGAATAATTCACCCCTCCACTTT	CASRPTGNNSPLHF
TRBV29-1	TRBJ1-5	TRBD1	-	TGCAGCGTTGTTGGGACAGATAGCAATCAGCCCCAGCATTTT	CSVVGTDSNQPQHF